This T cell receptor (beta chain) stems from a study of Tregs in tolerant kidney transplant recipients. Generated by immunoSEQ multiplex PCR, the TCRdb table keeps only in-frame clones and is missing some. The sample holds roughly 68,000 clones; roughly 84% are singletons and the top ten take about 4.5%. With regard to this clone: Its antigen is not known.

Unstimulated regulatory T cells (CD4+CD25+CD127-), CD4+CD25- non-regulatory cells, CD4 and CD8 cells were FACS-sorted from thawed PBMCs. Looked up from germline, CDR1 is SGHTA and CDR2 is FQGNSA. J gave up 7 bases and V 2 bases, and 11 bases lay outside the gene matches. This CDR3 contains 17 residues. Study-level results: This study did not directly address biological reproducibility.

Sequences were obtained from CD4+ T cells from blood. This chain connects TRBV7-2 to TRBJ2-4; 10 bases align to TRBD2. This clonotype was obtained from a human donor in good health. The DNA for the CDR3 is TGTGCCAGCAGCTTATCGAGCGGGGGGGTTGTTAGGAACATTCAGTACTTC. The encoded protein is CASSLSSGGVVRNIQYF.